This TCR beta chain was captured by sequencing in a study of PD-1 blockade in classical Hodgkin lymphoma (dated by TCRdb to about 2020). Broadly, across the study: Nivolumab dosing was 3 mg/kg intravenously every 2 weeks, continuing until either disease progression or unacceptable toxicity. The study used CyTOF and TCR beta sequencing to define a peripheral blood immune signature of response to PD-1 blockade in classical Hodgkin lymphoma. Overall results and qualifications from the work: By C4D1, a significant rise was seen in CD4+ TCR diversity but not in CD8+ TCR diversity (p=0.0027 vs p=0.16), and the rise was most apparent among complete responders (p=0.02). The study was restricted to a single clinical trial cohort, and the causes of repertoire differences, possibly disease activity or prior therapy, were left undefined. Patients starting nivolumab less than 1 year after ASCT had lower diversity and were excluded from later analyses to avoid confounding by immune reconstitution. Baseline diversity similar to that of newly diagnosed patients was observed in trial patients achieving complete response, whereas significantly lower diversity was observed in partial responders and progressors. Baseline TCR diversity was reported as lower in newly diagnosed patients than in healthy donors, and lower still in relapsed/refractory patients.

The junction carries 12 bases between V and J, which are trimmed by 5 bases and 2 bases respectively. CDR1 and CDR2, looked up from the germline V gene (reference sequence), are SEHNR and FQNEAQ. The CDR3 contains 15 residues, cysteine and phenylalanine counted. Only CDR3 DNA is held: 45 bases, read in frame from base 1. As regards this clone: Its antigen is still unknown. Base quality data are lacking; no much larger clone is found one base away.

The Qiagen DNeasy kit was used to extract genomic DNA both from unsorted PBMCs and from the negatively selected CD4+ and CD8+ fractions. Amplification of TCR beta CDR3 regions was done by immunoSEQ multiplex PCR with primers that anneal to V and J segments. A synthetic immune receptor repertoire was used to minimize amplification bias, and remaining bias was computationally removed after sequencing. The study's processing was this. Custom Python scripts were used to quantify repertoire diversity as the Shannon entropy index. Unsorted, CD4+ and CD8+ repertoires were examined separately, except in combined analyses, for which CD4+ and CD8+ sequences were merged in silico. A clone counted as expanded when the clone's frequency after treatment rose at least 2-fold relative to C1D1, and clones undetected at baseline were given a pseudocount of 0.5. Clones with 0 or 1 copy at C1D1 were defined as singleton clones, while clones with 2 or more copies were defined as non-singleton clones. Clones expanded in unsorted samples were annotated as CD4+, CD8+ or unknown by matching protein sequences in sorted samples from the same patient. Diversity changes from C1D1 to C4D1 were tested in paired samples using Wilcoxon tests. The immuneACCESS repertoire file appears here via TCRdb, limited to in-frame rearrangements. These files lack a portion of the clones; in checked studies, under half of the deficit traces to unresolved V genes, and the cause of the others is not known. V, J and clone size reflect that table, while D and trimming were determined from the DNA. The sample contains 95,000 to 120,000 clones, about 89% of them found a single time. The ten most abundant clones make up just under 20% of the sample.

The time point label here, explained by the study, means: cycle 2 day 1 (C2D1) of nivolumab. Relapse after autologous stem cell transplantation had occurred in all trial patients, and cohorts A, B and C were distinguished by prior brentuximab vedotin exposure. The trial cohort was composed of about 53 patients with relapsed/refractory classical Hodgkin lymphoma, for whom complete response, partial response or progressive disease was recorded as best overall response. Single-agent nivolumab was administered to trial patients in the multi-cohort phase II CheckMate 205 trial. An independent review committee assessed best overall response by applying the 2007 International Working Group response criteria. Trial PBMCs were obtained immediately prior to nivolumab initiation (C1D1) and on therapy at cycle 2 day 1 and cycle 4 day 1. After peripheral blood was drawn into 8 mL Vacutainer Cell Preparation Tubes, PBMCs were isolated by centrifugation and then cryopreserved.

The sequenced sample was peripheral blood mononuclear cells (PBMCs), obtained before the second cycle of nivolumab. In this chain, TRBV7-9 is recombined with TRBJ1-4; no D gene call is confident. The sequence came from a human donor with classical Hodgkin lymphoma. DNA sequence: TGTGCCAGCAGCGGTGAGGAAAGTACTAATGAAAAACTGTTTTTT. This translates into CASSGEESTNEKLFF.